Below, 18 T cell receptor beta chains from the same sample are listed, as sequenced in a study of cytomegalovirus exposure and HLA in healthy donors. 60 Vbeta and 13 Jbeta primers were used in PCR. The assay was immunoSEQ multiplex PCR, and TCRdb's table has in-frame clones only and misses some. This table has 200,000 or so clones, nearly 80% appearing once. The sample comprised PBMCs. The receptors were sampled from a young woman in good health and CMV-seropositive.

The chain employs TRBV2 and TRBJ2-5, with 7 bases that match TRBD2. The CDR3 loop spans 14 amino acids. The germline V gene encodes CDR1 SNHLY and CDR2 FYNNEI. The ends lost 8 bases at V and 1 base at J; junction bases unmatched: 7. The chain's CDR3 is CASSGLKLQETQYF. CDR3 DNA: TGTGCCAGCTCGGGACTAAAACTCCAAGAGACCCAGTACTTC.

The chain joins TRBV4-1 to TRBJ2-3, with D perhaps matching TRBD2 (5 bases). This CDR3 has 15 residues. CDR1 and CDR2 (germline): MGHRA, YSYEKL. The V end lost 4 bases, the J end lost 2 bases, and 13 bases lay between the germline ends. Here the CDR3 reads CASSLNSGNTDTQYF. CDR3 bases: TGCGCCAGCAGCCTTAACAGCGGAAACACAGATACGCAGTATTTT.

This clone was recorded only once. The CDR3 is CASSQIAGDEQFF. The CDR3, as DNA: TGTGCCAGCAGCCAAATAGCGGGAGATGAGCAGTTCTTC. The rearrangement uses TRBV6-5 and TRBJ2-1; 9 bases fit TRBD2. The J segment lost 8 bases and the V segment lost 6 bases, leaving 5 bases of the junction unmatched. Germline loops: CDR1 MNHEY, CDR2 SVGAGI. The CDR3 sequence is 13 residues long.

Here the CDR3 reads CASSLGLLVYQETQYF. The CDR3, as DNA: TGTGCCAGCAGCTTGGGCCTACTCGTGTACCAAGAGACCCAGTACTTC. The chain employs TRBV5-4 and TRBJ2-5; D is uncertain. V was shortened by 0 bases and J by 0 bases, with 12 bases between the two germline ends. Germline CDR1 reads SGHNT; CDR2 reads YYREEE (reference sequence). CDR3 length: 16 residues. Filled out from reference TRBV5-4 and TRBJ2-5, the complete variable domain reads ETGVTQSPTHLIKTRGQQVTLRCSSQSGHNTVSWYQQALGQGPQFIFQYYREEENGRGNFPPRFSGLQFPNYSSELNVNALELDDSALYLCASSLGLLVYQETQYFGPGTRLLVL.

This chain connects TRBV7-8 to TRBJ2-1; the match to TRBD2 covers 8 bases. The CDR3 length is 16 residues. With V trimmed by 0 bases and J by 3 bases, 4 bases remained unmatched. The germline V gene encodes CDR1 SGHVS and CDR2 FQNEAQ. The DNA of the CDR3 is TGTGCCAGCAGCTTAGCGGGTAGCGGGGACTACAATGAGCAGTTCTTC. It yields the protein CASSLAGSGDYNEQFF.

This chain uses TRBV27 with TRBJ2-1; 10 nucleotides match TRBD2. CDR1 MNHEY and CDR2 SMNVEV come from the germline V gene (reference sequence). The CDR3 extends over 14 amino acids. J lost 6 bases, V lost 6 bases, and 5 bases had no gene match. The CDR3 region is CASRSLAGTNEQFF. The CDR3 DNA reads TGTGCCAGCAGATCACTAGCGGGGACCAATGAGCAGTTCTTC.

The chain joins TRBV5-4 to TRBJ2-7; a possible D gene is TRBD1 (6 bases). V lost 3 bases and J lost 3, with 13 bases in between. The CDR3 contains 14 residues. CDR1 is SGHNT, CDR2 YYREEE, per germline (reference sequence). The CDR3: CASSSRDTIYEQYF. CDR3 sequence (DNA): TGTGCCAGCAGCTCCCGGGACACTATCTACGAGCAGTACTTC.

This sequence joins TRBV6-6 and TRBJ2-7, with TRBD1 matching over 9 bases. The germline gives CDR1 MNHNY, CDR2 SVGAGI (reference sequence). CDR3 size: 16 residues. V gave up 8 bases and J gave up 3 bases; unmatched junction bases: 14. Here the CDR3 reads CASSTSGQGVFYEQYF. CDR3 DNA sequence: TGTGCCAGCTCTACTTCGGGACAGGGAGTTTTCTACGAGCAGTACTTC.

The chain carries TRBV19 and TRBJ1-5; D is ambiguous. The ends were cut back, 3 bases at V and 7 bases at J, with 13 bases in the middle. The germline gives CDR1 LNHDA, CDR2 SQIVND (reference sequence). The CDR3 is made up of 14 amino acids. This CDR3 is CASSMPGFTQPQHF. CDR3 coding DNA: TGTGCCAGTAGTATGCCGGGTTTCACCCAGCCCCAGCATTTT.

The V call is TRBV28, the J call TRBJ1-4, with 11 bases identical to TRBD1. J lost 8 bases, V lost 4 bases, and 9 bases had no gene match. Per germline, CDR1 MDHEN and CDR2 SYDVKM. The CDR3 is made up of 16 amino acids. The DNA for the CDR3 is TGTGCCAGCAGTTCCGGGACAGGGGGGGGAAGGGAAAAACTGTTTTTT. Protein: CASSSGTGGGREKLFF.

The genes are TRBV29-1 and TRBJ1-2; D gene uncertain. The germline V gene has CDR1 SQVTM and CDR2 ANQGSEA. The CDR3 is made up of 16 amino acids. V was shortened by 6 bases and J by 6 bases, with 26 bases between the two germline ends. The chain's CDR3 is CSVPSPSERSGHGYTF. The CDR3 coding sequence is TGCAGCGTCCCTTCCCCCTCGGAGAGGAGCGGGCATGGCTACACCTTC.

As DNA, the CDR3 is TGCGCCAGCAGCCGTTCTGCTGGGGGCACTGGAGACTATGGCTACACCTTC. The encoded protein is CASSRSAGGTGDYGYTF. The V and J genes are TRBV23-1 and TRBJ1-2; the D gene is possibly TRBD1 (6 bases). TRBV23-1 is an ORF, and what it does is uncertain. The germline V and J ends were trimmed by 6 bases and 3 bases, with 23 bases remaining between them. The CDR3 covers 17 residues.

The V gene is TRBV6-5, the J gene TRBJ1-1, with D uncertain. Between the trimmed V and J ends, which lost 6 bases and 5 bases, there was a span of 13 bases. The germline CDR1 and CDR2 sequences are MNHEY and SVGAGI. The CDR3 consists of 13 residues. CDR3 loop: CASSAGRWTEAFF. The CDR3 DNA is TGTGCCAGCAGCGCGGGCCGATGGACTGAAGCTTTCTTT.

The chain links TRBV4-1 to TRBJ1-2; D unclear. The CDR3 sequence is 13 residues long. Trimming removed 2 bases from V and 7 bases from J, with 11 bases in between. Germline V gives CDR1 MGHRA, CDR2 YSYEKL. The CDR3 region is CASSQPRHLGYTF. CDR3 nucleotides: TGCGCCAGCAGCCAACCAAGACACCTTGGCTACACCTTC.

The V and J genes are TRBV7-6 and TRBJ2-1, with 8 bases aligning to TRBD2. Germline lookup yields CDR1 SGHVS and CDR2 FNYEAQ. The CDR3 consists of 16 residues. V was clipped by 1 base and J by 3 bases; unmatched bases: 5. CDR3 protein: CASSLGKGLGYNEQFF. CDR3 coding DNA: TGTGCCAGCAGCTTAGGAAAGGGACTAGGCTACAATGAGCAGTTCTTC.

The chain couples TRBV10-3 to TRBJ2-5; TRBD1 matches at 7 bases. Germline-derived CDR1 and CDR2 are ENHRY and SYGVKD. The CDR3 extends over 13 amino acids. V gave up 4 bases and J gave up 4 bases; unmatched junction bases: 3. The CDR3 protein is CAISGQGIETQYF. CDR3 sequence (DNA): TGTGCCATCAGTGGACAGGGAATAGAGACCCAGTACTTC.

This clone was counted between two and nine times. The V call is TRBV5-1, the J call TRBJ1-3; D is undetermined. Deletions cut 0 bases from V and 3 bases from J, with 7 bases between. This CDR3 comprises 14 residues. CDR1 is SGHRS and CDR2 is YFSETQ in the germline V gene. The CDR3 nucleotides read TGCGCCAGCAGCTTGGCCGTTAGTGGAAACACCATATATTTT. Translation: CASSLAVSGNTIYF.

The rearrangement uses TRBV7-9 and TRBJ2-7, with no clear D. The V and J ends lost 1 base and 2 bases respectively, with 9 bases between them. CDR1 SEHNR and CDR2 FQNEAQ come from the germline V gene (reference sequence). CDR3 length equals 14 residues. CDR3 bases: TGTGCCAGCAGCTTAGGTATCCTAGCCTACGAGCAGTACTTC. Encoded protein: CASSLGILAYEQYF.